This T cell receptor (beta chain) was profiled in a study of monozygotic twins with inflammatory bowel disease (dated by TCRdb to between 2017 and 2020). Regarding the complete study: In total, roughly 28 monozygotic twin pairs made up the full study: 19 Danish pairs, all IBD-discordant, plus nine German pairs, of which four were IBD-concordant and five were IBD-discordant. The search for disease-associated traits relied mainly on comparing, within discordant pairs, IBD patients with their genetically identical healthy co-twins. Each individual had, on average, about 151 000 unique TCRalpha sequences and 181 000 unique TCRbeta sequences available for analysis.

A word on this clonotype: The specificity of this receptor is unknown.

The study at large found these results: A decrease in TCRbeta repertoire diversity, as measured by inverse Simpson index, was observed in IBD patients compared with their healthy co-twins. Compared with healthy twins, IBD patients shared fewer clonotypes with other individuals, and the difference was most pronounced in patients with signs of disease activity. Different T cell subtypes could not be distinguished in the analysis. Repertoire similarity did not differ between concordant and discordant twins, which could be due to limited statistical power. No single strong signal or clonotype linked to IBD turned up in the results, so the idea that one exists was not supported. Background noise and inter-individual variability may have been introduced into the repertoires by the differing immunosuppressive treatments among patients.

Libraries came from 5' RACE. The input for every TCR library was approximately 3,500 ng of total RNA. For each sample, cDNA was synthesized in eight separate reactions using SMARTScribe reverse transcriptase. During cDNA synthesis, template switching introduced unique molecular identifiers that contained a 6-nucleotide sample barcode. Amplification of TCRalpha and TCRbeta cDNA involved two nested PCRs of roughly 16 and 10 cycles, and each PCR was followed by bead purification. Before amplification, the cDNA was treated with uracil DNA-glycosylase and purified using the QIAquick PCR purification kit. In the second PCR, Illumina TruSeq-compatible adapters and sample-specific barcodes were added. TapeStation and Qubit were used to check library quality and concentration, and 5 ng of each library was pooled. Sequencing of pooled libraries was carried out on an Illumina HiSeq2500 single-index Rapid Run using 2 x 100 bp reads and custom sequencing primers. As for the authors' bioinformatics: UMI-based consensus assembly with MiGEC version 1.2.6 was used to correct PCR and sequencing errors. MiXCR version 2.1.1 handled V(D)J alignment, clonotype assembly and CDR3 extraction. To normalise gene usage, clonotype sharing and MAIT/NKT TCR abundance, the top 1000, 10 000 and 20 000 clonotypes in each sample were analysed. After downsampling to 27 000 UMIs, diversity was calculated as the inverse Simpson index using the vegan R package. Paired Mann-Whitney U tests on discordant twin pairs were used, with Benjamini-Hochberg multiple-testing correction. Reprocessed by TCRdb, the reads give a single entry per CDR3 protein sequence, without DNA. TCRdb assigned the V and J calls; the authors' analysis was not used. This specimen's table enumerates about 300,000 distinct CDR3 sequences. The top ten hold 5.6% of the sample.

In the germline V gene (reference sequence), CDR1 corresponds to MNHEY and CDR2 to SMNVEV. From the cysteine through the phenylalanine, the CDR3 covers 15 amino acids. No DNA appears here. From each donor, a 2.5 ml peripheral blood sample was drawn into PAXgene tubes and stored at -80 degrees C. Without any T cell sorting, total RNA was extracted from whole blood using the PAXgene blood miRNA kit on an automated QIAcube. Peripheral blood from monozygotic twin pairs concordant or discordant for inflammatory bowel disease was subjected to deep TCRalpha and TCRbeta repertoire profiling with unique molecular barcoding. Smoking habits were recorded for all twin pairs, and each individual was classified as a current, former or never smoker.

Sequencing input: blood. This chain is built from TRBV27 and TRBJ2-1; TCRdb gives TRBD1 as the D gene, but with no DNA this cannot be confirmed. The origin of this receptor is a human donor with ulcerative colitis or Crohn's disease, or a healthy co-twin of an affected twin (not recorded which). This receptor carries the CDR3 CASSSRQGWDNEQFF.